Below are 21 T cell receptor beta chains sequenced from a single sample in a study of CD8+CD57+ T cells in acquired aplastic anemia. TCR beta VDJ and CDR3 profiling used genomic DNA as template. MiXCR, applied by TCRdb to the reads, yields one record per CDR3 protein. Altogether 150,000 to 200,000 distinct CDR3 sequences are present, around 45% being singletons, with the ten largest covering approximately 1.1%. Sequencing input: sorted CD4+, CD8+, or CD8+CD57+ T cells (not recorded which) from PBMCs. The source of these receptors is a human donor in good health.

The sample holds many counts of this clonotype. This chain uses TRBV7-8 with TRBJ2-1; D ambiguous. This CDR3 has 12 residues. V lost 6 bases and J 5 bases, leaving 8 bases between the germline ends. CDR1 is SGHVS and CDR2 is FQNEAQ in the germline V gene. CDR3 DNA: TGTGCCAGCAGTTTCACTGACAATGAGCAGTTCTTC. It yields the protein CASSFTDNEQFF.

The chain recombines TRBV19 with TRBJ1-2; tentatively, D is TRBD1 (5 bases). There are 14 residues in the CDR3. Trimming removed 6 bases from V and 8 bases from J, with 19 bases in between. The V gene's germline CDR1 is LNHDA and CDR2 SQIVND (reference sequence). Here the CDR3 reads CASRTTFGAGGYTF. In DNA form, the CDR3 reads TGTGCCAGTAGGACTACGTTCGGGGCAGGAGGCTACACCTTC.

This clonotype was counted at least ten times. The chain couples TRBV7-8 to TRBJ2-7, with TRBD1 identical over 10 bases. J lost 3 bases, V lost 5 bases, and 7 bases had no gene match. CDR3 length: 15 residues. Germline V gives CDR1 SGHVS, CDR2 FQNEAQ. The CDR3 coding sequence is TGTGCCAGCAGCCCTCGGGACAGGGGAGGCTACGAGCAGTACTTC. Amino acid sequence: CASSPRDRGGYEQYF.

The V call is TRBV2, the J call TRBJ1-5; D gene unclear. This CDR3 is 13 amino acids long. From germline, CDR1 is SNHLY and CDR2 FYNNEI. Trimming left V 2 bases short and J 10 bases short, with 12 bases between. CDR3 amino acids: CASSESRFQPQHF. In nucleotides, the CDR3 is TGTGCCAGCAGTGAATCCAGGTTTCAACCCCAGCATTTT.

The rearrangement links TRBV11-1 to TRBJ2-1; 14 positions agree with TRBD2. This CDR3 region has 20 residues. The V and J ends lost 0 bases and 10 bases, in that order; junction bases with no gene match: 17. In germline, CDR1 is SGHAT, CDR2 FQDESV (reference sequence). The CDR3 reads CASSLAWTSGRTPSKNEQFF. The DNA for the CDR3 is TGTGCCAGCAGCTTAGCGTGGACTAGCGGGAGGACCCCTTCTAAAAACGAGCAGTTCTTC.

The chain carries TRBV10-3 and TRBJ2-7, with 9 nucleotides matching TRBD1. The V gene end was trimmed by 9 bases and the J gene end by 5 bases; junction bases not matched to a gene: 8. The CDR3 sequence is 13 residues long. Per the germline V gene, CDR1 is ENHRY and CDR2 is SYGVKD. This CDR3 reads CAILSGDRDEQYF. CDR3 nucleotide sequence: TGTGCCATTTTAAGCGGGGACAGGGACGAGCAGTACTTC.

CDR3 nucleotides: TGCAGTGCTGGGGACTTACTAGCGGGGGGTAAAAAGCAGTACTTC. This translates into CSAGDLLAGGKKQYF. J is TRBJ2-7 and V is TRBV20-1; 12 bases are a match to TRBD2. The V segment lost 5 bases and the J segment 8 bases; nucleotides outside the gene matches: 13. The CDR3 runs to 15 residues. Germline CDR1 DFQATT, CDR2 SNEGSKA (reference sequence).

Many counts were recorded for this clonotype. The rearrangement links TRBV10-3 to TRBJ1-6, with a possible D match to TRBD1 (5 bases). Trimming cost V 2 bases and J 1 base, with 9 bases left between them. Germline CDR1 and CDR2: ENHRY and SYGVKD. The CDR3 is made up of 16 amino acids. CDR3 loop: CAISEGGGSYNSPLHF. CDR3 DNA sequence: TGTGCCATCAGTGAGGGGGGGGGGTCCTATAATTCACCCCTCCACTTT.

This clonotype occurred a few times. The J gene is TRBJ1-3, the V gene TRBV11-2; a weak D match, TRBD1 (5 bases). V dropped 6 bases and J dropped 0 bases, with 15 bases sitting between them. Germline-derived CDR1 and CDR2 are SGHAT and FQNNGV. The CDR3 has 16 residues. This CDR3 reads CASRFTFGGSGNTIYF. The CDR3 DNA follows: TGTGCCAGCAGGTTTACATTCGGGGGCTCTGGAAACACCATATATTTT.

This sequence joins TRBV2 and TRBJ2-2, with 13 positions matching TRBD2. The CDR3 loop spans 17 amino acids. The trim removed 6 bases at V and 6 bases at J, leaving 10 bases unmatched. Germline CDR1 is SNHLY and CDR2 is FYNNEI. CDR3 nucleotide sequence: TGTGCCAGCAGCGTTGGTGGACTAGCGGGAGACCCCGGGGAGCTGTTTTTT. It specifies CASSVGGLAGDPGELFF.

The chain uses TRBV15 and TRBJ2-1; D is ambiguous. Trimming pared 0 bases from V and 1 base from J, leaving 16 bases between. The germline gives CDR1 LNHNV, CDR2 YYDKDF (reference sequence). This CDR3 contains 18 residues. The CDR3 DNA follows: TGTGCCACCAGCAGAGATAGTATTCGGCTCAGGTCCTACAATGAGCAGTTCTTC. Its translation is CATSRDSIRLRSYNEQFF.

This clonotype was seen ten or more times. The chain joins TRBV5-1 to TRBJ1-6; the D is unclear. The CDR3 runs 16 residues. The germline V and J ends were trimmed by 4 bases and 0 bases, with 11 bases remaining between them. Germline assignment: CDR1 SGHRS and CDR2 YFSETQ. CDR3 nucleotide sequence: TGCGCCAGCAGCCCCGAAGGTAGCTCCTATAATTCACCCCTCCACTTT. Protein product: CASSPEGSSYNSPLHF.

The genes are TRBV20-1 and TRBJ2-1; the match to TRBD2 covers 11 bases. The trim removed 5 bases at V and 4 bases at J, leaving 13 bases unmatched. Germline CDR1 and CDR2: DFQATT and SNEGSKA (reference sequence). The CDR3 extends over 17 amino acids. CDR3 nucleotide sequence: TGCAGTGCTGAGAAGGGAAGACTAGCGGGGACGTACAATGAGCAGTTCTTC. This codes for CSAEKGRLAGTYNEQFF.

The V gene is TRBV7-3, the J gene TRBJ2-7, with D unresolved. Trimming removed 2 bases at V and 3 bases at J, with 11 bases between. Germline CDR1 reads SGHTA; CDR2 reads FQGTGA. This CDR3 comprises 14 residues. The CDR3 nucleotides read TGTGCCAGCAGCTTACTGGGAAATAACTACGAGCAGTACTTC. This gives the protein CASSLLGNNYEQYF.

The sample holds many counts of this clonotype. The chain has TRBV13 and TRBJ1-6; 8 bases are shared with TRBD1. The CDR3 sequence is 15 residues long. Germline CDR1 and CDR2: PRHDT and FYEKMQ (reference sequence). The ends lost 3 bases at V and 7 bases at J; junction bases unmatched: 5. CDR3 in amino acids: CASSLNRGLNSPLHF. Here the CDR3 DNA reads TGTGCCAGCAGCTTGAACAGGGGGTTGAATTCACCCCTCCACTTT.

The chain joins TRBV4-1 to TRBJ2-7; TRBD1 or TRBD2 may be the D gene (5 bases each). Germline V gene sequence: CDR1 MGHRA, CDR2 YSYEKL. The CDR3 extends over 15 amino acids. Trimming took off 4 bases at V and 0 bases at J, with 13 bases between the two ends. The CDR3: CASSREGPSSYEQYF. CDR3 coding DNA: TGCGCCAGCAGCCGCGAGGGACCGAGCTCCTACGAGCAGTACTTC.

There are many counts of this clonotype. The rearrangement links TRBV4-3 to TRBJ1-2; D may be TRBD1 (6 bases). Germline CDR1 reads LGHNA; CDR2 reads YSLEER. Between the trimmed V and J ends, which lost 1 base and 7 bases, there was a span of 19 bases. The CDR3 loop spans 16 amino acids. As DNA, the CDR3 is TGCGCCAGCAGCCAAGGTCCGGTCGGGGGGCAGGGTGGCTACACCTTC. Amino acids: CASSQGPVGGQGGYTF.

This clonotype occurred many times. This chain joins TRBV9 and TRBJ1-1; a possible D gene is TRBD1 (6 bases). V dropped 0 bases and J dropped 1 base, with 7 bases sitting between them. The CDR3 has 14 amino acids. Germline V CDR1 and CDR2: SGDLS, YYNGEE. The CDR3 loop reads CASSVVDRNTEAFF. As DNA, the CDR3 is TGTGCCAGCAGCGTAGTGGACAGGAACACTGAAGCTTTCTTT. The complete variable domain, with remaining parts taken from reference TRBV9 and TRBJ1-1, reads DSGVTQTPKHLITATGQRVTLRCSPRSGDLSVYWYQQSLDQGLQFLIQYYNGEERAKGNILERFSAQQFPDLHSELNLSSLELGDSALYFCASSVVDRNTEAFFGQGTRLTVV.

This clonotype was seen repeatedly, ten times or more. V gene TRBV11-2 combines with J gene TRBJ1-2, with D possibly matching TRBD1 (5 bases). The CDR3 has 15 amino acids. Germline lookup yields CDR1 SGHAT and CDR2 FQNNGV. V was shortened by 2 bases and J by 2 bases, with 12 bases between the two germline ends. The CDR3 is CASSLSGAGNYGYTF. The CDR3 DNA follows: TGTGCCAGCAGCTTAAGTGGTGCAGGGAACTATGGCTACACCTTC.

The V and J genes are TRBV6-4 and TRBJ2-5; D gene ambiguous. Germline assignment: CDR1 MRHNA and CDR2 SNTAGT. This CDR3 has 13 amino acids. V gave up 5 bases and J gave up 5 bases, with 12 bases separating them. The CDR3 sequence: CASSPHRSETQYF. CDR3 coding DNA: TGTGCCAGCAGTCCCCATAGGAGCGAGACCCAGTACTTC.

This clonotype was seen at least ten times. The V call is TRBV11-2, the J call TRBJ1-6; 8 positions match TRBD1. The J segment lost 6 bases and the V segment lost 5 bases, leaving 3 bases of the junction unmatched. The CDR3 is made up of 14 amino acids. CDR1 and CDR2 (germline): SGHAT, FQNNGV. CDR3 coding DNA: TGTGCCAGCAGCCCGACAGGGGTTAATTCACCCCTCCACTTT. Translating it yields CASSPTGVNSPLHF.